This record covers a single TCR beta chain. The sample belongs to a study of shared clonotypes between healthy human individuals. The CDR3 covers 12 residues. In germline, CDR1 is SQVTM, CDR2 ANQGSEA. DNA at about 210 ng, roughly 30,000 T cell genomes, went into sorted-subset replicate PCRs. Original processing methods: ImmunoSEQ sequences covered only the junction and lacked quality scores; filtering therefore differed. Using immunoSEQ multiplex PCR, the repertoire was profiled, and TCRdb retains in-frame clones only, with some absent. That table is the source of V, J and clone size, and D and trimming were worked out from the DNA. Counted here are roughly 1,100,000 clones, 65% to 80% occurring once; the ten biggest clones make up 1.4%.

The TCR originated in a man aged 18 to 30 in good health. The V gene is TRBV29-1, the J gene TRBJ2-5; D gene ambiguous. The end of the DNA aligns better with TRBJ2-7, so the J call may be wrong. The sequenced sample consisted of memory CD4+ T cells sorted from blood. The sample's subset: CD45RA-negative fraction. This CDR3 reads CSVDRSPGEQYF. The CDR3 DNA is TGCAGCGTTGATCGTAGCCCGGGCGAGCAGTACTTC.